A single T cell receptor beta chain is shown here with its context. Original data processing: Amplifying reference gene primers gave estimates of nucleated cell counts. Here immunoSEQ multiplex PCR was the method, and the copy in TCRdb shows in-frame clones only, minus some. That table is the source of V, J and clone size, and D and trimming were worked out from the DNA. The table has a few hundred thousand clones, just under 90% seen once. The entry originates in a study of blood T cell repertoires in COVID-19. Study as a whole: Whether acute or convalescent, the COVID-19 samples came from the United States, Italy and Spain. From T cells, B-cell-depleted T cells, or PBMCs came the material, which was cDNA or gDNA.

The CDR3 runs to 15 residues. This TCR came from a woman in her twenties or thirties with COVID-19, enrolled during active disease. The chain combines TRBV21-1 with TRBJ2-1; TRBD1 is the table's D call, not checked against the DNA. TRBV21-1 is a listed pseudogene. Source material: peripheral blood. The CDR3 here is CASSPGAKDDNEQFF. Here the CDR3 DNA reads TGTGCCAGCAGCCCTGGGGCAAAGGATGACAATGAGCAGTTCTTC.